Listed below are T cell receptor beta chains from one sample, sequenced in a study of cytomegalovirus exposure and HLA in healthy donors. Here immunoSEQ multiplex PCR was the method, and the copy in TCRdb shows in-frame clones only, minus some. Among 200,000 or so clones listed, 75% to 90% were seen once. Sequencing input: PBMCs. The receptors were gathered from a woman aged 50 to 60 in good health and CMV-seropositive. The CDR3 runs from the conserved cysteine through the conserved F or W. The D gene is left open where the match is weak. The size field is filled for only some rows; it gives once, few, many or a size class.

.	TRBV5-6	.	TRBJ2-7	TGTGCCAGCAGCTTGCGACTTACTCGGGAAACGGAGCAGTACTTC	CASSLRLTRETEQYF
.	TRBV21-1	.	TRBJ2-7	TGTGCCAGCAGCAAATCGAGGCAGGGTGGGTACGAGCAGTACTTC	CASSKSRQGGYEQYF
.	TRBV6-1	.	TRBJ1-1	TGTGCCAGCAGTCCCGGGAGGAGCCCTGAAGCTTTCTTT	CASSPGRSPEAFF
.	TRBV5-4	TRBD2	TRBJ2-4	TGTGCCAGCAGCTTGGGGGGACTAGCGGGAGGGGCCAAAAACAGTCAGTACTTC	CASSLGGLAGGAKNSQYF
.	TRBV7-9	.	TRBJ2-4	TGTGCCAGCAGCTTAGACTTCGGAGGGCTCTTAGCCAAAAACATTCAGTACTTC	CASSLDFGGLLAKNIQYF
.	TRBV29-1	.	TRBJ1-4	TGCAGCGTCGCGGCGAGCCCTGAAAAACTGTTTTTT	CSVAASPEKLFF
few	TRBV28	TRBD2	TRBJ2-2	TGTGCCAGCAGTTTATGGAAACTAGCGGGGGCGAACACCGGGGAGCTGTTTTTT	CASSLWKLAGANTGELFF
.	TRBV9	.	TRBJ2-2	TGTGCCAGCAGCGTAGAGGCGGGAACGGCGAACACCGGGGAGCTGTTTTTT	CASSVEAGTANTGELFF
.	TRBV7-2	TRBD1	TRBJ2-7	TGTGCCAGCAGCCATTACAGACAGGGGGACGAGCAGTACTTC	CASSHYRQGDEQYF
.	TRBV7-2	.	TRBJ1-5	TGTGCCAGCAGCTTTACAGCATATAGCAATCAGCCCCAGCATTTT	CASSFTAYSNQPQHF
.	TRBV19	TRBD1	TRBJ2-2	TGTGCCAGTCACCGGACAGGGGCGAACACCGGGGAGCTGTTTTTT	CASHRTGANTGELFF
.	TRBV18	.	TRBJ1-1	TGTGCCAGCTCACCACCGAGACTCCTAATGAACACTGAAGCTTTCTTT	CASSPPRLLMNTEAFF
.	TRBV6-5	TRBD1	TRBJ1-4	TGTGCCAGCAGTTACTCAACAACAGGGGTTGACAAACTGTTTTTT	CASSYSTTGVDKLFF
.	TRBV19	.	TRBJ2-1	TGTGCCACTCGGGGGACCTCCTACAATGAGCAGTTCTTC	CATRGTSYNEQFF
.	TRBV5-1	TRBD1	TRBJ2-3	TGCGCCAGCAGCCCCACCGGGACAGGGGACACAGATACGCAGTATTTT	CASSPTGTGDTDTQYF
.	TRBV29-1	.	TRBJ2-3	TGCAGCCTGGGGTCAATAGGAGCGGAGGTAGATACGCAGTATTTT	CSLGSIGAEVDTQYF
.	TRBV27	TRBD1	TRBJ2-3	TGTGCCAGCGGGCCCCCGGGACAGAGTTGGGATACGCAGTATTTT	CASGPPGQSWDTQYF
.	TRBV5-1	.	TRBJ1-4	TGCGCCAGCAGCTTGGCCTGGGGCGCTGGTGAAAAACTGTTTTTT	CASSLAWGAGEKLFF
.	TRBV19	TRBD1	TRBJ2-3	TGTGCCAGTGGTTCGGGACAGACTAGCACAGATACGCAGTATTTT	CASGSGQTSTDTQYF
.	TRBV30	.	TRBJ2-5	TGTGCCTGGACGGAGACCCAGTACTTC	CAWTETQYF
few	TRBV6-5	.	TRBJ1-1	TGTGCCAGCAGTTTTAACTTTAGGAACACTGAAGCTTTCTTT	CASSFNFRNTEAFF
.	TRBV18	TRBD1	TRBJ1-1	TGTGCCAGCTCACCCGGGACAGACACTGAAGCTTTCTTT	CASSPGTDTEAFF
.	TRBV2	TRBD1	TRBJ1-3	TGTGCCAGCAGTGCCTCAGGGGGATCCGGAAACACCATATATTTT	CASSASGGSGNTIYF
.	TRBV15	.	TRBJ2-3	TGTGCCACCAGGGAGAGGACAGATACGCAGTATTTT	CATRERTDTQYF
.	TRBV7-9	.	TRBJ1-1	TGTTCCAGCAGCACTTTTGGGAGGGACACTGAAGCTTTCTTT	CSSSTFGRDTEAFF
.	TRBV6-6	TRBD1	TRBJ2-5	TGTGCCAGCAGTTACGGGACAGGGATTGAGACCCAGTACTTC	CASSYGTGIETQYF
.	TRBV5-1	TRBD2	TRBJ2-7	TGCGCCAGCAGCCCTAGCGGGAGCACCTACGAGCAGTACTTC	CASSPSGSTYEQYF
once	TRBV29-1	TRBD2	TRBJ2-5	TGCAGCGTAAAGGGACTAGCGGGAGAGGGGCAAGAGACCCAGTACTTC	CSVKGLAGEGQETQYF
.	TRBV7-9	.	TRBJ1-1	TGTGCCAGCAGCTTAGGGAGGGAGAACACTGAAGCTTTCTTT	CASSLGRENTEAFF
.	TRBV29-1	.	TRBJ2-1	TGCAGCGTTGAAGGGCAGCAGGGGAAGGTGAATGAGCAGTTCTTC	CSVEGQQGKVNEQFF
.	TRBV7-2	TRBD2	TRBJ2-2	TGTGCCAGCAGCTTTAGCGGGGGGGCCGCCGGGGAGCTGTTTTTT	CASSFSGGAAGELFF
.	TRBV7-9	TRBD1	TRBJ2-7	TGTGCCAGCAGCTTAGGTCCGGGACAGGGCGTGCGGGAGCAGTACTTC	CASSLGPGQGVREQYF
.	TRBV28	.	TRBJ1-3	TGTGCCAGCAGGCAAGGGGGGGTATCTGGAAACACCATATATTTT	CASRQGGVSGNTIYF
.	TRBV4-3	TRBD2	TRBJ2-1	TGCGCCAGCAGCCAAGAGGCAAGCGGGGATATCTACAATGAGCAGTTCTTC	CASSQEASGDIYNEQFF
.	TRBV9	.	TRBJ2-2	TGTGCCAGCAGCGTCCCCGGCGAAGCGGCGAACACCGGGGAGCTGTTTTTT	CASSVPGEAANTGELFF
few	TRBV28	TRBD1	TRBJ1-2	TGTGCCAGCAGTCTCGGACAGGGAATATATGGCTACACCTTC	CASSLGQGIYGYTF
.	TRBV10-3	.	TRBJ1-3	TGTGCCATCAGAGGGGGGGAGGGGTCCAGGAGCTCTGGAAACACCATATATTTT	CAIRGGEGSRSSGNTIYF
.	TRBV28	.	TRBJ2-7	TGTGCCAGCAGTTCCCAAGGTCAGGGGCGCGGGGGCTACGAGCAGTACTTC	CASSSQGQGRGGYEQYF
.	TRBV18	TRBD2	TRBJ2-5	TGTGCCAGCTCACCTCCAAGCGGGAGAGAGGAGACCCAGTACTTC	CASSPPSGREETQYF